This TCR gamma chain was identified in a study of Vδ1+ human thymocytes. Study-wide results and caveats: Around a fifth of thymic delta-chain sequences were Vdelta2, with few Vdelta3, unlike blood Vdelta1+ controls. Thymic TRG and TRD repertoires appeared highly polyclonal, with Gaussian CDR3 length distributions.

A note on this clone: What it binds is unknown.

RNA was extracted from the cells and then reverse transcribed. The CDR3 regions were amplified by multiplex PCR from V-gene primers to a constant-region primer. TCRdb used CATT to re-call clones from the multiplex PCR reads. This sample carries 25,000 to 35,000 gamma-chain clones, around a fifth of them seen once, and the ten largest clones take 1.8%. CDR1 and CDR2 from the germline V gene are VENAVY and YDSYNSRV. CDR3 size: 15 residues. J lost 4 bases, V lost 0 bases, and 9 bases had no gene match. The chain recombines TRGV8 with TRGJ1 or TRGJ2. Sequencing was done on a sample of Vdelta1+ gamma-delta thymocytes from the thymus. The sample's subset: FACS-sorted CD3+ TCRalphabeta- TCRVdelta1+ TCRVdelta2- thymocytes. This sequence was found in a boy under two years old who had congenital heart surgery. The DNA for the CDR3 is TGTGCCACCTGGGATAGGCGTCGCAGATATTATAAGAAACTCTTT. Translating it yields CATWDRRRRYYKKLF.